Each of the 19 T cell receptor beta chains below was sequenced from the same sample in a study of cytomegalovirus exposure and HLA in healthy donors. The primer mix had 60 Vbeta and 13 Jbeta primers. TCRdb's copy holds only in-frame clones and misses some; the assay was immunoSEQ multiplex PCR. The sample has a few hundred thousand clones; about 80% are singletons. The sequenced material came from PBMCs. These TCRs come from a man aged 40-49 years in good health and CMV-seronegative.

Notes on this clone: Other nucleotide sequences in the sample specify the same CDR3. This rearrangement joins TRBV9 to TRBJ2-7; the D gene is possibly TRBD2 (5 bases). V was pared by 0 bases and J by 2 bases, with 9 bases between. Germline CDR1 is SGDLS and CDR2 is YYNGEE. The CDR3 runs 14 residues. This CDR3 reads CASSVGGGTYEQYF. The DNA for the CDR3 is TGTGCCAGCAGCGTAGGTGGAGGAACCTACGAGCAGTACTTC.

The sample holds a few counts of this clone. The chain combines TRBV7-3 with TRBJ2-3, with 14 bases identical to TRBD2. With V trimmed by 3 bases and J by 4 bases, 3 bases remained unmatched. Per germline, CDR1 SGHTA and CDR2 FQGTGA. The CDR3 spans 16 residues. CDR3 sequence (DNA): TGTGCCAGCAGCTTGGGACTAGCGGGAGTTTCAGATACGCAGTATTTT. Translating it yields CASSLGLAGVSDTQYF.

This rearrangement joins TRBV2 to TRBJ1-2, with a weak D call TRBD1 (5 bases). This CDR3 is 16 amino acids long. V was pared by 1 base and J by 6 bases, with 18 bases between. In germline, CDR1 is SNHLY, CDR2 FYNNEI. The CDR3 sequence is CASSEVGKGPKNGYTF. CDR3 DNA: TGTGCCAGCAGTGAAGTTGGGAAGGGGCCAAAAAATGGCTACACCTTC.

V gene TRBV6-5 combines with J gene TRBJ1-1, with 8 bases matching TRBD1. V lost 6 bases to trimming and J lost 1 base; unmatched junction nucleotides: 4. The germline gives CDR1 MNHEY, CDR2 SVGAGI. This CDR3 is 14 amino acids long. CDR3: CASSRDRGNTEAFF. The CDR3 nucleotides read TGTGCCAGCAGCCGAGACAGGGGGAACACTGAAGCTTTCTTT.

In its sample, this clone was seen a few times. The CDR3 DNA reads TGCGCCAGCAGCCAAGTACCCCAGGGAACTAATGAAAAACTGTTTTTT. It codes for CASSQVPQGTNEKLFF. V and J are TRBV4-3 and TRBJ1-4; a possible D gene is TRBD1 (5 bases). V was shortened by 1 base and J by 1 base, with 10 bases between the two germline ends. Germline V gene lookup returns CDR1 LGHNA and CDR2 YSLEER. The CDR3 extends over 16 amino acids.

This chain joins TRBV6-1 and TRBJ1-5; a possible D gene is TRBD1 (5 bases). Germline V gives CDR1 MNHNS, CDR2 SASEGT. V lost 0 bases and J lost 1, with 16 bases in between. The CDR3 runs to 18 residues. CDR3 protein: CASSEAWQGSWSNQPQHF. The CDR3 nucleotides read TGTGCCAGCAGTGAAGCGTGGCAGGGAAGTTGGAGCAATCAGCCCCAGCATTTT.

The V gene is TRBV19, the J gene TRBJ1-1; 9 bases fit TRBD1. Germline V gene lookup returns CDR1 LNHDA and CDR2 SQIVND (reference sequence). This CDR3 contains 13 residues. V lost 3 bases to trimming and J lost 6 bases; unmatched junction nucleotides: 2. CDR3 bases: TGTGCCAGTAGTATGACAGGGGGGTCTGAAGCTTTCTTT. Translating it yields CASSMTGGSEAFF.

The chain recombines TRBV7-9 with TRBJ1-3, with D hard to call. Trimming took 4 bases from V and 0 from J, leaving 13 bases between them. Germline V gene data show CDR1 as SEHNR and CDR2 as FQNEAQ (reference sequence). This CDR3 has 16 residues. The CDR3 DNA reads TGTGCCAGCAGCTCCCCAGTTTTGAACTCTGGAAACACCATATATTTT. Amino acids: CASSSPVLNSGNTIYF.

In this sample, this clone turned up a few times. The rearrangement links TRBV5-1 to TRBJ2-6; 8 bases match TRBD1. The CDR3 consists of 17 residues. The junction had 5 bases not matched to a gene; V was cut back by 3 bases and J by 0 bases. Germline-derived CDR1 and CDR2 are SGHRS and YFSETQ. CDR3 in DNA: TGCGCCAGCAGCTCACAGGGGGTAAGCTCTGGGGCCAACGTCCTGACTTTC. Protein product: CASSSQGVSSGANVLTF.

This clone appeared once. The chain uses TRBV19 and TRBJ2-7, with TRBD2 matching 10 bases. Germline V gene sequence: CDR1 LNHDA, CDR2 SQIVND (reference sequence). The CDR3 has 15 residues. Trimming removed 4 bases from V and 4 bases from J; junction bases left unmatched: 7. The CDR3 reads CASSTLAGEVYEQYF. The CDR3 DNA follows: TGTGCCAGTAGTACCCTAGCGGGAGAGGTTTACGAGCAGTACTTC.

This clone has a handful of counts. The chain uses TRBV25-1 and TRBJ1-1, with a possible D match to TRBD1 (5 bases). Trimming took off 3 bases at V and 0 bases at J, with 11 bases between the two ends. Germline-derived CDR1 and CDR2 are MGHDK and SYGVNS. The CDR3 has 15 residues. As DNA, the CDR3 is TGTGCCAGCAGTGATCACAGGCCACTGAACACTGAAGCTTTCTTT. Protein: CASSDHRPLNTEAFF.

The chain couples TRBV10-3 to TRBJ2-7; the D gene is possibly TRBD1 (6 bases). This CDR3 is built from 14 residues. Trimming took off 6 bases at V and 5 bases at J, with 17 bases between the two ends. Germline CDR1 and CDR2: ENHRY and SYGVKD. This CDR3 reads CAISMGQRADEQYF. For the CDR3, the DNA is TGTGCCATCAGCATGGGACAAAGGGCCGACGAGCAGTACTTC.

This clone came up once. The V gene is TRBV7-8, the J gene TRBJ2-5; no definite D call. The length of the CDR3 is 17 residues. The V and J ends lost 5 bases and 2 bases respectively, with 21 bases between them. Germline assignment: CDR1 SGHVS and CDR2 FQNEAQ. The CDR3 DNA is TGTGCCAGCAGCCCAAATCACCCCGGCCGCGGTCAAGAGACCCAGTACTTC. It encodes CASSPNHPGRGQETQYF.

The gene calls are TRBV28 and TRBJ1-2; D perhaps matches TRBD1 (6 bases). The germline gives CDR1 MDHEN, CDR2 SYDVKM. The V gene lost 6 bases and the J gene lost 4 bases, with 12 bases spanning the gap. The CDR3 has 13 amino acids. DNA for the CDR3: TGTGCCAGCAGCTCTGGACAGCGCTATGGCTACACCTTC. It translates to CASSSGQRYGYTF.

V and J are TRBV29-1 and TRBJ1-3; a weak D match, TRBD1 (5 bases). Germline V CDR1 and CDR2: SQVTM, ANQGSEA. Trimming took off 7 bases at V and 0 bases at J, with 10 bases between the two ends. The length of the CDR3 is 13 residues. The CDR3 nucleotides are TGCAGCGCTGGGGGGGGCTCTGGAAACACCATATATTTT. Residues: CSAGGGSGNTIYF.

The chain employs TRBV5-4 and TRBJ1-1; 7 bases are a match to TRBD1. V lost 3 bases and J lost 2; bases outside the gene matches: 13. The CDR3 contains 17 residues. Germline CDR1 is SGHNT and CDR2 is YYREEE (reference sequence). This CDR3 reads CASSSTTGIRGNTEAFF. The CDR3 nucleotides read TGTGCCAGCAGCTCCACGACAGGGATAAGGGGAAACACTGAAGCTTTCTTT.

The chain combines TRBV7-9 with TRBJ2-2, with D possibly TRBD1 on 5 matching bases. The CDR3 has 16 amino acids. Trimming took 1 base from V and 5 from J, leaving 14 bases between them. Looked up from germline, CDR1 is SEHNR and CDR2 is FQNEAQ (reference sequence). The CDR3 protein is CASSLVGVVWTGELFF. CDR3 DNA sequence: TGTGCCAGCAGCTTAGTAGGGGTCGTATGGACCGGGGAGCTGTTTTTT.

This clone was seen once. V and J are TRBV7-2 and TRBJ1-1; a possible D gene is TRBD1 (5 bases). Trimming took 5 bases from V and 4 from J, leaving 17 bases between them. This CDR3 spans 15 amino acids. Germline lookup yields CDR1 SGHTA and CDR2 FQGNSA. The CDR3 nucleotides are TGTGCCAGCAGCCAACCAAGGCGGGGGAGCACTGAAGCTTTCTTT. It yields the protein CASSQPRRGSTEAFF. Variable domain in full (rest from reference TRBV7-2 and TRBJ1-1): GAGVSQSPSNKVTEKGKDVELRCDPISGHTALYWYRQSLGQGLEFLIYFQGNSAPDKSGLPSDRFSAERTGGSVSTLTIQRTQQEDSAVYLCASSQPRRGSTEAFFGQGTRLTVV.

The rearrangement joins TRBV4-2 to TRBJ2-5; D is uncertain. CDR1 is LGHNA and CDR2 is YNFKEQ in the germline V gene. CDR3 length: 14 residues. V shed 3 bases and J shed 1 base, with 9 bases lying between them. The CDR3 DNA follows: TGTGCCAGCAGCCAGCCCTCCGGCCAAGAGACCCAGTACTTC. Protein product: CASSQPSGQETQYF.